This TCR beta chain was found in a study of T cells in Graves' hyperthyroidism and ophthalmopathy. On the study more broadly: The authors collected peripheral blood at initial diagnosis, before any treatment.

Study-level findings and limits: Most thyroid clonotypes with frequency above 0.001 were detected in blood.

In its sample, this clonotype was seen many times. Its antigen is unknown. The investigators amplified TCR beta CDR3 regions from RNA transcripts. HTBI primers were employed in a first-round RT-PCR of the TCR CDR3. TCRdb ran MiXCR on the multiplex PCR reads and lists one entry per CDR3 protein. Of a few hundred thousand distinct CDR3 sequences listed, approximately 18% were seen once; the top ten hold over 35%. Each 10 ml fresh peripheral blood draw supplied the PBMCs. With 4 bases clipped from V and 8 bases from J, the junction kept 7 bases outside the gene matches. Germline V CDR1 and CDR2: KGHDR, SFDVKD. The CDR3 runs 14 residues.

The sequenced sample consisted of blood. This TCR derives from a young man with Graves' ophthalmopathy. The chain uses TRBV24-1 and TRBJ1-2, with 9 nucleotides matching TRBD1. DNA of the CDR3: TGTGCCACCAGTGACTCAGGACAGGGGAACGGCTACACCTTC. It is translated as CATSDSGQGNGYTF.